The next 21 T cell receptor beta chains were all read from a single sample in a study of OX40 agonist ivuxolimab in advanced cancers. Libraries were prepared by immunoSEQ multiplex PCR; TCRdb keeps only in-frame clonotypes and omits some of them. The sample yields tens of thousands of clones, 91% seen once. The sample was CD4+ or CD8+ T cells sorted from blood, taken in a trial of the OX40 agonist ivuxolimab. The source of these receptors is an adult with an advanced solid tumor such as melanoma, head and neck, liver or kidney cancer.

The gene calls are TRBV6-1 and TRBJ1-3; the D gene is possibly TRBD1 (5 bases). CDR1 and CDR2 from the germline V gene are MNHNS and SASEGT. Trimming removed 6 bases from V and 3 bases from J, with 12 bases in between. The CDR3 is 14 amino acids. The CDR3 reads CASRQTGGGNTIYF. The DNA of the CDR3 is TGTGCCAGCAGACAAACAGGAGGTGGAAACACCATATATTTT.

The chain uses TRBV28 and TRBJ1-3; D gene unclear. The germline CDR1 and CDR2 sequences are MDHEN and SYDVKM. The germline V and J ends were trimmed by 1 base and 0 bases, with 10 bases remaining between them. The CDR3 sequence is 16 residues long. In DNA, the CDR3 is TGTGCCAGCAGTTTATCGCTGGTGATCTCTGGAAACACCATATATTTT. Amino acid sequence: CASSLSLVISGNTIYF. Full variable domain (outside the CDR3, taken from reference TRBV28 and TRBJ1-3): DVKVTQSSRYLVKRTGEKVFLECVQDMDHENMFWYRQDPGLGLRLIYFSYDVKMKEKGDIPEGYSVSREKKERFSLILESASTNQTSMYLCASSLSLVISGNTIYFGEGSWLTVV.

The chain uses TRBV5-1 and TRBJ1-5, with D hard to call. Germline assignment: CDR1 SGHRS and CDR2 YFSETQ. V was shortened by 0 bases and J by 1 base, with 5 bases between the two germline ends. CDR3 size: 14 residues. CDR3 sequence reads: CASSLDGSNQPQHF. CDR3 nucleotides: TGCGCCAGCAGCTTGGATGGCAGCAATCAGCCCCAGCATTTT.

This chain uses TRBV7-9 with TRBJ1-1, with D tentatively TRBD1 (5 bases). The CDR3 extends over 11 amino acids. CDR1 is SEHNR, CDR2 FQNEAQ, per germline (reference sequence). The CDR3: CGGAKGAEAFF. The CDR3 region has the DNA TGTGGCGGGGCCAAAGGGGCTGAAGCTTTCTTT.

The rearrangement links TRBV11-1 to TRBJ2-7; 7 bases match TRBD1. The length of the CDR3 is 13 residues. Trimming removed 4 bases from V and 5 bases from J; junction bases left unmatched: 5. Germline-derived CDR1 and CDR2 are SGHAT and FQDESV (reference sequence). In nucleotides, the CDR3 is TGTGCCAGCAGCTCTGTACAGGGGCACGAGCAGTACTTC. This encodes CASSSVQGHEQYF. The full variable domain, its missing parts supplied by reference TRBV11-1 and TRBJ2-7, is EAEVAQSPRYKITEKSQAVAFWCDPISGHATLYWYRQILGQGPELLVQFQDESVVDDSQLPKDRFSAERLKGVDSTLKIQPAELGDSAMYLCASSSVQGHEQYFGPGTRLTVT.

V is TRBV19 and J is TRBJ1-2; 8 bases are a match to TRBD1. The CDR3 consists of 16 residues. Germline-derived CDR1 and CDR2 are LNHDA and SQIVND (reference sequence). V shed 3 bases, J shed 4 bases, and the junction held 10 bases outside the gene matches. The CDR3 DNA reads as TGTGCCAGTAGTATCACCGGACAGGGCGATGCCTATGGCTACACCTTC. This translates into CASSITGQGDAYGYTF.

The rearrangement links TRBV27 to TRBJ2-1, with D tentatively TRBD1 or TRBD2 (6 bases each). The germline CDR1 and CDR2 sequences are MNHEY and SMNVEV (reference sequence). Trimming left V 2 bases short and J 6 bases short, with 14 bases between. The CDR3 consists of 15 residues. The CDR3 protein is CASSLKGEGGNEQFF. The CDR3 coding sequence is TGTGCCAGCAGTTTAAAGGGCGAGGGGGGCAATGAGCAGTTCTTC.

About this clone: A junction end diverges from the germline sequence, so it may reflect a read error. The chain carries TRBV10-3 and TRBJ2-5; D is ambiguous. The J call is doubtful: the DNA matches TRBJ2-7 better. The germline CDR1 and CDR2 sequences are ENHRY and SYGVKD. The CDR3 runs 15 residues. The CDR3 loop reads CATSSAPGLGYEQYF. CDR3 nucleotides: TGTGCCACCAGTTCCGCCCCGGGTCTAGGCTACGAGCAGTACTTC.

The gene calls are TRBV6-5 and TRBJ2-2; 11 positions agree with TRBD2. Germline CDR1 is MNHEY and CDR2 is SVGAGI. The ends lost 4 bases at V and 8 bases at J; junction bases unmatched: 6. The CDR3 consists of 15 residues. The CDR3 region is CASSLLAGVAGELFF. CDR3 nucleotides: TGTGCCAGCAGTTTACTAGCGGGAGTGGCTGGGGAGCTGTTTTTT.

This sequence joins TRBV28 and TRBJ2-1; 12 positions agree with TRBD2. The CDR3 runs to 15 residues. Trimming cost V 5 bases and J 8 bases; bases outside gene matches: 7. Germline CDR1 MDHEN, CDR2 SYDVKM. For the CDR3, the DNA is TGTGCCAGCAGTGAGACTAGCGGGAGACCCGATGAGCAGTTCTTC. Amino acid sequence: CASSETSGRPDEQFF.

J is TRBJ1-1 and V is TRBV29-1, with D possibly matching TRBD1 (5 bases). The ends were cut back, 6 bases at V and 1 base at J, with 15 bases in the middle. CDR1 and CDR2 from the germline V gene are SQVTM and ANQGSEA. This CDR3 comprises 14 residues. CDR3 sequence: CSVVGTLGNTEAFF. CDR3 bases: TGCAGCGTCGTGGGGACTCTAGGGAACACTGAAGCTTTCTTT.

The V and J genes are TRBV7-9 and TRBJ2-7; 7 nucleotides align to TRBD1. Trimming took 8 bases from V and 2 from J; bases not matched to a gene: 12. CDR1 SEHNR and CDR2 FQNEAQ come from the germline V gene (reference sequence). The CDR3 has 15 residues. CDR3 sequence reads: CASSNQGVPPYEQYF. CDR3 sequence (DNA): TGTGCCAGCTCAAACCAGGGGGTGCCTCCCTACGAGCAGTACTTC.

V and J are TRBV29-1 and TRBJ2-7, with D possibly called TRBD1 or TRBD2 (5 bases each). The V and J ends lost 4 bases and 3 bases respectively, with 10 bases between them. The length of the CDR3 is 12 residues. Looked up from germline, CDR1 is SQVTM and CDR2 is ANQGSEA. CDR3 residues: CSVAGAGYEQYF. The CDR3 DNA is TGCAGCGTTGCTGGGGCGGGCTACGAGCAGTACTTC.

The CDR3 nucleotides read TGTGCCAGCAGTTTGGGACAGAACTATGGCTACACCTTC. It specifies CASSLGQNYGYTF. The gene calls are TRBV7-2 and TRBJ1-2, with 7 bases matching TRBD1. Germline-derived CDR1 and CDR2 are SGHTA and FQGNSA. The CDR3 is made up of 13 amino acids. The V and J ends lost 6 bases and 2 bases, in that order; junction bases with no gene match: 3.

The gene calls are TRBV15 and TRBJ2-1; unclear D gene. Trimming stripped 0 bases from V and 9 bases from J, with 12 bases between. The CDR3 is 14 amino acids. Per germline, CDR1 LNHNV and CDR2 YYDKDF (reference sequence). CDR3 sequence reads: CATSREGTSGEQFF. DNA of the CDR3: TGTGCCACCAGCAGAGAAGGAACTTCTGGTGAGCAGTTCTTC.

J is TRBJ2-4 and V is TRBV5-1; tentative D call: TRBD2 (5 bases). The CDR3 has 16 amino acids. Germline loops: CDR1 SGHRS, CDR2 YFSETQ. The V end lost 0 bases, the J end lost 0 bases, and 10 bases lay between the germline ends. CDR3 sequence (DNA): TGCGCCAGCAGCTTGGCTGGGAGAGAAGCCAAAAACATTCAGTACTTC. Protein sequence: CASSLAGREAKNIQYF.

The J gene is TRBJ1-3, the V gene TRBV5-5; 7 bases align to TRBD1. Germline CDR1 is SGHKS and CDR2 is YYEKEE (reference sequence). This CDR3 region has 20 residues. V lost 2 bases and J lost 0; bases outside the gene matches: 17. The CDR3 region has the DNA TGTGCCAGCAGCTTCATGCAAACGGACAGGACTTCTATCTCTGGAAACACCATATATTTT. This codes for CASSFMQTDRTSISGNTIYF.

V gene TRBV4-2 combines with J gene TRBJ2-1; D tentatively fits TRBD1 or TRBD2 (5 bases each). Trimming took 1 base from V and 3 from J, leaving 13 bases between them. The length of the CDR3 is 16 residues. Germline CDR1 LGHNA, CDR2 YNFKEQ. The CDR3 region is CASSQVGQGVYNEQFF. The CDR3 bases are TGTGCCAGCAGCCAAGTGGGTCAGGGAGTCTACAATGAGCAGTTCTTC.

The chain uses TRBV10-2 and TRBJ2-7; D possibly corresponds to TRBD1 (6 bases). This CDR3 region has 19 residues. V gave up 5 bases and J gave up 2 bases, with 28 bases separating them. CDR1 and CDR2 from the germline V gene are WSHSY and SAAADI. CDR3 protein: CASSKSWDTPLTGTYEQYF. The CDR3 DNA follows: TGCGCCAGCAGTAAAAGCTGGGATACACCACTGACAGGAACCTACGAGCAGTACTTC.

The chain employs TRBV19 and TRBJ1-4, with D hard to call. The CDR3 totals 18 residues. Germline V gene sequence: CDR1 LNHDA, CDR2 SQIVND (reference sequence). The V end lost 4 bases, the J end lost 0 bases, and 18 bases lay between the germline ends. CDR3 sequence (DNA): TGTGCCAGTAGTAAGAGGCCTCTAAGCCCGACAACTAATGAAAAACTGTTTTTT. This encodes CASSKRPLSPTTNEKLFF.

V gene TRBV9 combines with J gene TRBJ2-1; TRBD2 matches at 10 bases. With 0 bases clipped from V and 4 bases from J, the junction kept 1 base outside the gene matches. The germline V gene has CDR1 SGDLS and CDR2 YYNGEE. The CDR3 has 15 residues. CDR3 nucleotide sequence: TGTGCCAGCAGCGTAGAAGCGGGAGGGTACAATGAGCAGTTCTTC. It specifies CASSVEAGGYNEQFF.